The rows below give T cell receptor beta chains drawn from one sample of a study of blood T cell repertoires in COVID-19. Data came from immunoSEQ multiplex PCR; TCRdb stores just in-frame clones and leaves some out. Seen here are roughly 180,000 clones, approximately 84% observed once, and the top ten hold roughly 7.7%. Sequences were obtained from peripheral blood. The receptors derive from a man aged 35 to 55 who had recovered from COVID-19. Each CDR3 is given with its conserved first and last residue. The D gene is left open where the match is weak. Size tells how often a clone was seen (once, few, many) or the class of an expanded clone, and some rows leave it out.

J | D | size | V | DNA | CDR3
TRBJ1-3 | - | - | TRBV3-1/TRBV3-2 | TGTGCCAGCAGCCAAGTTCGGGTCTCTGGAAACACCATATATTTT | CASSQVRVSGNTIYF
TRBJ1-6 | - | - | TRBV30 | TGTGCCTGGAGTCCCCAAGGAGGGTGGCGGGATTCACCCCTCCACTTT | CAWSPQGGWRDSPLHF
TRBJ1-6 | - | - | TRBV11-1 | TGTGCCAGCAGCCAAGCCAGGGGTTTTTCACCCCTCCACTTT | CASSQARGFSPLHF
TRBJ1-5 | - | - | TRBV7-6 | TGTGCCAGCAGCTCAGCCACTGGTGATCAGCCCCAGCATTTT | CASSSATGDQPQHF
TRBJ2-7 | - | - | TRBV7-8 | TGTGCCAGCAGCTTAGGGCAGGTCTACGAGCAGTACTTC | CASSLGQVYEQYF
TRBJ2-1 | TRBD1 | - | TRBV7-2 | TGTGCCAGCAGCCAACGACAGGGTGGGGAGCAGTTCTTC | CASSQRQGGEQFF
TRBJ2-7 | - | once | TRBV5-1 | TGCGCCAGCAGGCGGGGCAGGGAGGACGAGCAGTACTTC | CASRRGREDEQYF
TRBJ2-7 | TRBD2 | - | TRBV6-5 | TGTGCCAGCAGCCACCCGGGGGGGGGATCCTACGAGCAGTACTTC | CASSHPGGGSYEQYF
TRBJ2-3 | TRBD2 | - | TRBV28 | TGTGCCAGCAGTTTACCGGGACTAGCGGGAGGCCCAGCACATACGCAGTATTTT | CASSLPGLAGGPAHTQYF
TRBJ2-2 | TRBD2 | - | TRBV7-2 | TGTGCCAGCAGCTTAAGGGGACTACCCGTTAGGGGGGAGCTGTTTTTT | CASSLRGLPVRGELFF
TRBJ2-5 | - | - | TRBV30 | TGTGCCTGGGCAGACTGGGAGACCCAGTACTTC | CAWADWETQYF
TRBJ2-2 | TRBD1 | once | TRBV11-3 | TGTGCCAGCGGTGCGACAGGGGGTGGGAAGGGCACCGGGGAGCTGTTTTTT | CASGATGGGKGTGELFF
TRBJ2-3 | - | few | TRBV13 | TGTGCCAGCAGCTCCCTCGGTGAAGATACGCAGTATTTT | CASSSLGEDTQYF
TRBJ2-2 | - | - | TRBV6-2/TRBV6-3 | TGTGCCAGCAGTAGTCCCCTAGAGTCCGGGGAGCTGTTTTTT | CASSSPLESGELFF
TRBJ1-6 | TRBD1 | - | TRBV5-1 | TGCGCCAGCAACCCCGGGACAGGGAATTCACCCCTCCACTTT | CASNPGTGNSPLHF